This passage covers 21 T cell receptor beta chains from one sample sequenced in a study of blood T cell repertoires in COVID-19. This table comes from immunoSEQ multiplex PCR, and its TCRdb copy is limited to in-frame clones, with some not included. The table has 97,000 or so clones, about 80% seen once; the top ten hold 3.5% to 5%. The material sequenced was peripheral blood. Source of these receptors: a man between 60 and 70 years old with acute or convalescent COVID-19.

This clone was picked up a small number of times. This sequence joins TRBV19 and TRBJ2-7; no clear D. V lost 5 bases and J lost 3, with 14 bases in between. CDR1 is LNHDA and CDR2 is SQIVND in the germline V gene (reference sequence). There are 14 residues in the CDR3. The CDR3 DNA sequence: TGTGCCAGTAGTTCCTCCAGCAGGCTCTACGAGCAGTACGTC. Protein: CASSSSSRLYEQYV.

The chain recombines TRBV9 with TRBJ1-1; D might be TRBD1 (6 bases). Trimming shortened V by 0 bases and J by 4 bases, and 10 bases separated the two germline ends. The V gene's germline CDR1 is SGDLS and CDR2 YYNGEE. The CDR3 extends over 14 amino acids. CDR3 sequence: CASSVAGTRTEAFF. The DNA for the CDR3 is TGTGCCAGCAGCGTAGCAGGGACACGCACTGAAGCTTTCTTT.

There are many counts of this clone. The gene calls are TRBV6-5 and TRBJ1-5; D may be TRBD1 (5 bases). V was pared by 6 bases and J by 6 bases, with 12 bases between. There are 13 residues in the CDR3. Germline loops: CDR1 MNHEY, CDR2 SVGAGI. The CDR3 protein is CASSPRGAQPQHF. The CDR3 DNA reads TGTGCCAGCAGCCCCCGCGGGGCTCAGCCCCAGCATTTT.

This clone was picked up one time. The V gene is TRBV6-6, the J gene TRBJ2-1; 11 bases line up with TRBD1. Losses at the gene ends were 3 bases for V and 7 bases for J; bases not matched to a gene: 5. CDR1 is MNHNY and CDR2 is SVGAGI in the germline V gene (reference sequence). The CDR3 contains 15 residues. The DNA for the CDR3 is TGTGCCAGCAGTTATGGACAGGGGGCTAGAAATGAGCAGTTCTTC. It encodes CASSYGQGARNEQFF.

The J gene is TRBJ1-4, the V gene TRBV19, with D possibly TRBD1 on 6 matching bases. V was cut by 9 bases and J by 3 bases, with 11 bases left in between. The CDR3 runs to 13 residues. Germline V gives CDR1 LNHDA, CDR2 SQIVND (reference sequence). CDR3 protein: CASRDRPNEKLFF. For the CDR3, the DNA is TGTGCCAGCAGAGACAGGCCTAATGAAAAACTGTTTTTT.

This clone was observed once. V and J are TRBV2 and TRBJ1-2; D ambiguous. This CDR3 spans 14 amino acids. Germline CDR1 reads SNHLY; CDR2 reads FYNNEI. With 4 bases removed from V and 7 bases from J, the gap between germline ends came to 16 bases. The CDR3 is CASSVRRGTGGYTF. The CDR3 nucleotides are TGTGCCAGCAGTGTACGACGGGGAACTGGTGGCTACACCTTC.

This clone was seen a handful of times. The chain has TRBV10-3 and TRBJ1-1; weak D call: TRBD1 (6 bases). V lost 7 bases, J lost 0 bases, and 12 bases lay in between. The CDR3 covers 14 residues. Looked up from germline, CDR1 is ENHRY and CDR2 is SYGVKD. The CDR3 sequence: CAITGGGMNTEAFF. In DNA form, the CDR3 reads TGTGCCATCACCGGCGGGGGCATGAACACTGAAGCTTTCTTT.

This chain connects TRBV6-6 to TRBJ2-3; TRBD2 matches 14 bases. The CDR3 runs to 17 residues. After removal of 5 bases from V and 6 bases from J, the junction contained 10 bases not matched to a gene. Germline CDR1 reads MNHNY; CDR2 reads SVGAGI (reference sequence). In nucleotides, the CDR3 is TGTGCCAGCAGTCCTAATTCCGGGACTAGCGGGAGTGATACGCAGTATTTT. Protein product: CASSPNSGTSGSDTQYF.

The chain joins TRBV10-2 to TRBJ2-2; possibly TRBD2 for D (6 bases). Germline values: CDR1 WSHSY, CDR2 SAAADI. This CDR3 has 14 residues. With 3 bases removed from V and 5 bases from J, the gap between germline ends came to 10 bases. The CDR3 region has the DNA TGCGCCAGCAGTGAAGTTGGGACTACCGGGGAGCTGTTTTTT. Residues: CASSEVGTTGELFF.

The CDR3 nucleotides are TGTGCCAGCAGCCCTGGGACAGGGGGCTATCAGCCCCAGCATTTT. This codes for CASSPGTGGYQPQHF. The chain uses TRBV7-2 and TRBJ1-5; 12 bases are shared with TRBD1. V lost 5 bases, J lost 5 bases, and 4 bases stayed unmatched. The germline V gene encodes CDR1 SGHTA and CDR2 FQGNSA. The CDR3 is made up of 15 amino acids.

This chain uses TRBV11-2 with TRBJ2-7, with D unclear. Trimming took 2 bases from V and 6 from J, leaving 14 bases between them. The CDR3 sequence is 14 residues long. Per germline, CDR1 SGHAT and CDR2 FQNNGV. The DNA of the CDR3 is TGTGCCAGCAGCTTAAACCCCCCCCTGAGCGAGCAGTACGTC. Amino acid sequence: CASSLNPPLSEQYV.

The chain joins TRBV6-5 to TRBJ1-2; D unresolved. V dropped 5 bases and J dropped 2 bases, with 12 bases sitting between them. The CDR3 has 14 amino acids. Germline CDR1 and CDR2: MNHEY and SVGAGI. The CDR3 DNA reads TGTGCCAGCAGTACTACAATGACGAACTATGGCTACACCTTC. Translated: CASSTTMTNYGYTF.

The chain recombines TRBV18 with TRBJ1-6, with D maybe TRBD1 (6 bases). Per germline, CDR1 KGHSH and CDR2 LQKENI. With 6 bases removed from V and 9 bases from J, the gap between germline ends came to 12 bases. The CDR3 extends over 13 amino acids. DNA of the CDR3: TGTGCCAGCTCCATGGACAGTAGTTCACCCCTCCACTTT. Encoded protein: CASSMDSSSPLHF.

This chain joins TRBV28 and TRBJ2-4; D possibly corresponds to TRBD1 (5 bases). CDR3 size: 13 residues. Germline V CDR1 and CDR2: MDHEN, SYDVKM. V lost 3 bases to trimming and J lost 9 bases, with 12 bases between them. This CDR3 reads CASSFQGSGIQYF. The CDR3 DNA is TGTGCCAGCAGTTTTCAGGGATCCGGCATTCAGTACTTC.

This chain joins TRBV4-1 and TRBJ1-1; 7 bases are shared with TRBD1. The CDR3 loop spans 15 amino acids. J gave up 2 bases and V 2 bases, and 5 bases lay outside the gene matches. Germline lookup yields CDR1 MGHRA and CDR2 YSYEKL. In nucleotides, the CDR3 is TGCGCCAGCAGCCAATTTAACAGGGGTAACACTGAAGCTTTCTTT. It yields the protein CASSQFNRGNTEAFF.

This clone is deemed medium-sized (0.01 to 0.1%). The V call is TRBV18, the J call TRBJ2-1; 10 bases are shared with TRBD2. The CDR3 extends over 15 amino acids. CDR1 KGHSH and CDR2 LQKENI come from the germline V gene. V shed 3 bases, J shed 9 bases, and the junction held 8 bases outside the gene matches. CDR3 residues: CASSPLAGEKGEQFF. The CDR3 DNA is TGTGCCAGCTCACCGCTAGCGGGAGAAAAGGGTGAGCAGTTCTTC.

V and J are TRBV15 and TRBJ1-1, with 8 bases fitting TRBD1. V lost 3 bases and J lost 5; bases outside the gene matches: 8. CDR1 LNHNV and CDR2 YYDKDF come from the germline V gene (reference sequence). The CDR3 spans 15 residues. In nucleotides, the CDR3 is TGTGCCACCAGCAGCGGACAGGGCGAATGGACTGAAGCTTTCTTT. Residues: CATSSGQGEWTEAFF.

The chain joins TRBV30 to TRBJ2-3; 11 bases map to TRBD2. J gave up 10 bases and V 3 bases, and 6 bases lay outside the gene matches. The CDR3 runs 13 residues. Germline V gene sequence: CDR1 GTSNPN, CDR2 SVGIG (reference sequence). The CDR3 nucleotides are TGTGCCTGGAGCCAACTAGCGGGGGATGCGCAGTATTTT. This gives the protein CAWSQLAGDAQYF.

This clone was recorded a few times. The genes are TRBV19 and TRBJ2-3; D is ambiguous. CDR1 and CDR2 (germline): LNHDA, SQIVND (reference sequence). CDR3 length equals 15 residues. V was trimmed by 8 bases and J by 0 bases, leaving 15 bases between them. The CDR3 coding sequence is TGTGCCAGTCGCGAGAGGTCCCGCAGCACAGATACGCAGTATTTT. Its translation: CASRERSRSTDTQYF. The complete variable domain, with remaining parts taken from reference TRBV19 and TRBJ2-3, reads DGGITQSPKYLFRKEGQNVTLSCEQNLNHDAMYWYRQDPGQGLRLIYYSQIVNDFQKGDIAEGYSVSREKKESFPLTVTSAQKNPTAFYLCASRERSRSTDTQYFGPGTRLTVL.

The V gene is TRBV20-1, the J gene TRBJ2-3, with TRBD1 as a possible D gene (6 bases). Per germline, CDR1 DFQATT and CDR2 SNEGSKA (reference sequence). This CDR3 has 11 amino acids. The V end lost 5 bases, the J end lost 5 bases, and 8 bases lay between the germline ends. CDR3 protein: CSAETGDTQYF. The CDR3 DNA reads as TGCAGTGCTGAGACAGGAGATACGCAGTATTTT.

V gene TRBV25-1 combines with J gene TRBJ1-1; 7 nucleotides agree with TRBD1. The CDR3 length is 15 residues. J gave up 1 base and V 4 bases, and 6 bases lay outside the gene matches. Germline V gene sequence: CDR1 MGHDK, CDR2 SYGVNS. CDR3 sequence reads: CASSGYRGENTEAFF. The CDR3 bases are TGTGCCAGCAGTGGTTACAGGGGCGAGAACACTGAAGCTTTCTTT.